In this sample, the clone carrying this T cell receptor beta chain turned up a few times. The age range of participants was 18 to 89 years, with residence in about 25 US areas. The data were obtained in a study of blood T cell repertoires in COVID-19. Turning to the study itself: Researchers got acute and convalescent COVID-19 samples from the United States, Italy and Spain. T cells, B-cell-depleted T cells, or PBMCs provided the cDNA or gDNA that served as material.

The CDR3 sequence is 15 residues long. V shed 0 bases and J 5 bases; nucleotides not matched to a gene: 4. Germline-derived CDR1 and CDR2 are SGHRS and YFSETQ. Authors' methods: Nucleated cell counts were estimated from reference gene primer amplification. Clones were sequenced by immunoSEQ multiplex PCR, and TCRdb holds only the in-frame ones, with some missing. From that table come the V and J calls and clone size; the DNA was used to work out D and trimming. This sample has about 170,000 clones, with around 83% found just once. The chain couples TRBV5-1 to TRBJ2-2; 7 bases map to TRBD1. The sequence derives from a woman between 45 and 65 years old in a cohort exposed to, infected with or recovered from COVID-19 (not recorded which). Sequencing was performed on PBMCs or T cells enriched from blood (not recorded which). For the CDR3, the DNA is TGCGCCAGCAGCTTGGGGGACAGAGCAACCGGGGAGCTGTTTTTT. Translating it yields CASSLGDRATGELFF. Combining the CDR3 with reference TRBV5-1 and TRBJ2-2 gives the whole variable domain KAGVTQTPRYLIKTRGQQVTLSCSPISGHRSVSWYQQTPGQGLQFLFEYFSETQRNKGNFPGRFSGRQFSNSRSEMNVSTLELGDSALYLCASSLGDRATGELFFGEGSRLTVL.